These 12 T cell receptor beta chains came from one sample sequenced in a study of read filtering for tumor transcriptome and immune sequencing. The library was built from about 0.4 ug RNA with molecular barcoded adaptors for alpha/delta and beta/gamma chains. TCRdb re-called the reads through MiXCR, storing one row per CDR3 protein. The sample has 90,000 or so distinct CDR3 sequences; about 22% are singletons. The specimen was a population of CD138-negative cells sorted from bone marrow. The source is a donor over 35 with multiple myeloma.

This clonotype was counted many times. This chain uses TRBV29-1 with TRBJ1-4; 8 nucleotides align to TRBD1. Germline V CDR1 and CDR2: SQVTM, ANQGSEA. This CDR3 has 15 amino acids. V dropped 5 bases and J dropped 5; count of bases not matched to a gene: 10. Here the CDR3 DNA reads TGCAGCGTTTGCGTTTCAGGGGGCCGGAATGAAAAACTGTTTTTT. This encodes CSVCVSGGRNEKLFF.

The chain uses TRBV28 and TRBJ2-7; 8 bases are shared with TRBD1. Germline V gives CDR1 MDHEN, CDR2 SYDVKM. The CDR3 has 16 residues. The V segment lost 3 bases and the J segment 1 base; nucleotides outside the gene matches: 8. The CDR3 DNA follows: TGTGCCAGCAGTTTGGATCGGACAGGGCCTTCCTACGAGCAGTACTTC. Translating gives CASSLDRTGPSYEQYF.

The chain has TRBV7-9 and TRBJ2-1, with TRBD2 matching over 10 bases. The CDR3 totals 22 residues. The V gene's germline CDR1 is SEHNR and CDR2 FQNEAQ (reference sequence). The V gene end was trimmed by 1 base and the J gene end by 8 bases; junction bases not matched to a gene: 26. Here the CDR3 reads CASSLDYVLGQGRTSGVHEQFF. CDR3 DNA: TGTGCCAGCAGCTTAGATTACGTTCTTGGACAGGGACGGACTAGCGGAGTCCATGAGCAGTTCTTC.

This clonotype was observed many times. This sequence joins TRBV28 and TRBJ2-5; a possible D gene is TRBD1 (5 bases). CDR3 size: 14 residues. Looked up from germline, CDR1 is MDHEN and CDR2 is SYDVKM. The V end lost 4 bases, the J end lost 2 bases, and 11 bases lay between the germline ends. This chain's CDR3 is CASSSPDKQETQYF. CDR3 DNA: TGTGCCAGCAGTTCCCCGGACAAGCAAGAGACCCAGTACTTC.

As for this clonotype: This could be a read error, since a much larger clone is one nucleotide away. This sequence joins TRBV5-1 and TRBJ2-1; D unclear. V shed 0 bases and J shed 13 bases, with 14 bases lying between them. The CDR3 runs 13 residues. The V gene's germline CDR1 is SGHRS and CDR2 YFSETQ. Here the CDR3 DNA reads TGCGCCAGCAGCTTGGATATTACCATGCTTCAGTTCTTC. Protein: CASSLDITMLQFF.

A few counts support this clonotype. This sequence joins TRBV7-3 and TRBJ2-2, with 7 bases lining up with TRBD1. The J segment lost 3 bases and the V segment lost 4 bases, leaving 8 bases of the junction unmatched. The CDR3 runs to 16 residues. Germline CDR1 and CDR2: SGHTA and FQGTGA. CDR3 region: CASSSALGQHTGELFF. The CDR3, as DNA: TGTGCCAGCAGCTCGGCCCTGGGACAGCACACCGGGGAGCTGTTTTTT.

The sample holds many counts of this clonotype. This rearrangement joins TRBV7-8 to TRBJ2-7; TRBD2 might be the D (5 bases). The V end was cut by 3 bases, the J end by 3 bases, with 18 bases between. CDR3 size: 16 residues. Germline CDR1 SGHVS, CDR2 FQNEAQ. CDR3 loop: CASSLGITRLDYEQYF. The CDR3 DNA is TGTGCCAGCAGCTTGGGGATTACTAGGCTCGACTACGAGCAGTACTTC.

The gene calls are TRBV3-1 and TRBJ1-2, with D maybe TRBD1 (5 bases). The V end lost 3 bases, the J end lost 2 bases, and 19 bases lay between the germline ends. The CDR3 has 17 amino acids. Germline V CDR1 and CDR2: LGHDT, YNNKEL (reference sequence). As DNA, the CDR3 is TGTGCCAGCAGCCATACGCCGAGGGGACGGACCAACTATGGCTACACCTTC. This codes for CASSHTPRGRTNYGYTF.

This clonotype has ten or more counts. The chain employs TRBV20-1 and TRBJ2-5, with D hard to call. Germline V gene data show CDR1 as DFQATT and CDR2 as SNEGSKA (reference sequence). The CDR3 is 12 residues long. The V gene lost 0 bases and the J gene lost 5 bases, with 7 bases spanning the gap. This chain's CDR3 is CSAREVGETQYF. DNA of the CDR3: TGCAGTGCTAGAGAGGTGGGGGAGACCCAGTACTTC.

Of note for this clonotype: Since a far larger clone is one base different, this is likely a read error. CDR3 protein: CARSPRSDVEGQETQYF. The CDR3 coding sequence is TGTGCCAGAAGCCCTCGATCGGACGTGGAGGGTCAAGAGACCCAGTACTTC. The chain couples TRBV2 to TRBJ2-5; a weak D match, TRBD2 (6 bases). Germline assignment: CDR1 SNHLY and CDR2 FYNNEI. Trimming shortened V by 9 bases and J by 2 bases, and 25 bases separated the two germline ends. The CDR3 covers 17 residues.

This clonotype was found many times. The chain is built from TRBV5-1 and TRBJ2-1; tentatively, D is TRBD2 (6 bases). Trimming removed 3 bases from V and 8 bases from J, with 9 bases in between. Per the germline V gene, CDR1 is SGHRS and CDR2 is YFSETQ. This CDR3 contains 12 residues. This chain's CDR3 is CASSWRADEQFF. The CDR3 DNA sequence: TGCGCCAGCAGCTGGAGGGCAGATGAGCAGTTCTTC.

The chain joins TRBV5-1 to TRBJ2-3, with D perhaps TRBD1 (6 bases). Per the germline V gene, CDR1 is SGHRS and CDR2 is YFSETQ. Trimming took 4 bases from V and 0 from J, leaving 15 bases between them. CDR3 size: 16 residues. As DNA, the CDR3 is TGCGCCAGCAGCCCCGGCTGGGGGCTAAGCACAGATACGCAGTATTTT. This translates into CASSPGWGLSTDTQYF.